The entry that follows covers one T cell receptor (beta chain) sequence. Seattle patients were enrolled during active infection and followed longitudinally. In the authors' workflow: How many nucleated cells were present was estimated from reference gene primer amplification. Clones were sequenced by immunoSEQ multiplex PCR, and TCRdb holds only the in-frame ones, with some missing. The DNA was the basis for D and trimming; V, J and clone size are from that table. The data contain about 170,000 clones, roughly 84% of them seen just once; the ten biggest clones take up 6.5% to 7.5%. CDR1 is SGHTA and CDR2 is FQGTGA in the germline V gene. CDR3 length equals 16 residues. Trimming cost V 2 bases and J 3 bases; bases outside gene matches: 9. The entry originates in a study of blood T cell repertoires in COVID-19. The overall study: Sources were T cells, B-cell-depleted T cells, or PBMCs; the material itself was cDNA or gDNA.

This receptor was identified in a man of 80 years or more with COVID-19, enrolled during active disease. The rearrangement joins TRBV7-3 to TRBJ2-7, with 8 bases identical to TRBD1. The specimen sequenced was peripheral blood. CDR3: CASSLSGAGGLYEQYF. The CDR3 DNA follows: TGTGCCAGCAGCTTATCGGGGGCAGGGGGCCTCTACGAGCAGTACTTC.